The 25 T cell receptor beta chains reported below all come from one sample, sequenced in a study of patients and donors after allogeneic stem cell transplantation (dated by TCRdb to about 2020). Library generation was performed with RT-PCR. Sequencing instrument: NextSeq 550. The public sequencing data were trimmed at Q25 with fastp and processed into clonotypes with MiXCR by TCRdb, which kept only in-frame beta chains. CDR3 protein sequences are deduplicated, and each keeps its most common genes and DNA. This sample is represented by about 960,000 distinct CDR3 sequences; roughly 17% of them were singletons. Of the sample, 6% is held by the ten largest clones. The sequenced sample consisted of blood, either unsorted or a sorted T cell fraction (not recorded which). The receptors were sampled from a human donor who was either an allogeneic HSCT recipient or a stem cell or donor lymphocyte infusion donor (not recorded which). It is not recorded whose cells these are; they may come from a transplant donor.

The table lists this clonotype with a few counts. The chain has TRBV5-1 and TRBJ2-7; 7 bases align to TRBD1. CDR1 SGHRS and CDR2 YFSETQ come from the germline V gene. The trim removed 2 bases at V and 0 bases at J, leaving 8 bases unmatched. The CDR3 consists of 16 residues. Here the CDR3 reads CASSFQGGFPSYEQYF. CDR3 DNA sequence: TGCGCCAGCAGCTTCCAAGGGGGCTTCCCCTCCTACGAGCAGTACTTC. Full variable domain (remainder filled in from reference TRBV5-1 and TRBJ2-7): KAGVTQTPRYLIKTRGQQVTLSCSPISGHRSVSWYQQTPGQGLQFLFEYFSETQRNKGNFPGRFSGRQFSNSRSEMNVSTLELGDSALYLCASSFQGGFPSYEQYFGPGTRLTVT.

The DNA of the CDR3 is TGTGCCACCAGCAGAGACTGGGACAGGGGCTACGAGCAGTACTTC. Translated: CATSRDWDRGYEQYF. This chain connects TRBV15 to TRBJ2-7; 10 bases agree with TRBD1. CDR1 and CDR2 (germline): LNHNV, YYDKDF (reference sequence). CDR3 length: 15 amino acids. The junction had 2 bases not matched to a gene; V was cut back by 0 bases and J by 3 bases.

There are a few counts of this clonotype. The chain links TRBV5-1 to TRBJ2-1; 16 bases agree with TRBD2. CDR1 and CDR2 (germline): SGHRS, YFSETQ. The CDR3 runs 17 residues. Unmatched junction bases numbered 7, after V lost 3 bases and J lost 7 bases. CDR3: CASSSGTSGGAWNEQFF. The CDR3 bases are TGCGCCAGCAGCTCAGGGACTAGCGGGGGGGCGTGGAATGAGCAGTTCTTC.

This chain links TRBV6-1 with TRBJ2-1; TRBD2 aligns across 9 bases. The junction had 4 bases not matched to a gene; V was cut back by 4 bases and J by 6 bases. CDR1 is MNHNS and CDR2 is SASEGT in the germline V gene. The CDR3 runs to 14 residues. Here the CDR3 DNA reads TGTGCCAGCAGTGTAGCGGGAGAGGGCAATGAGCAGTTCTTC. It codes for CASSVAGEGNEQFF.

The chain couples TRBV6-5 to TRBJ2-3; the match to TRBD2 covers 8 bases. Trimming removed 0 bases from V and 0 bases from J; junction bases left unmatched: 5. Germline V CDR1 and CDR2: MNHEY, SVGAGI. This CDR3 is 17 amino acids long. For the CDR3, the DNA is TGTGCCAGCAGTTACTCGTATAGCGGGGCTAGCACAGATACGCAGTATTTT. It is translated as CASSYSYSGASTDTQYF.

The sample holds a few counts of this clonotype. CDR3 protein: CSARQGAINTGELFF. The CDR3 coding sequence is TGCAGTGCCCGACAGGGGGCTATTAACACCGGGGAGCTGTTTTTT. J is TRBJ2-2 and V is TRBV20-1; 10 positions agree with TRBD1. Germline-derived CDR1 and CDR2 are DFQATT and SNEGSKA (reference sequence). The CDR3 extends over 15 amino acids. The V and J ends lost 6 bases and 2 bases, in that order; junction bases with no gene match: 6.

The chain couples TRBV7-2 to TRBJ2-4; possibly TRBD1 for D (5 bases). The CDR3 covers 16 residues. Trimming pared 1 base from V and 1 base from J, leaving 11 bases between. The germline gives CDR1 SGHTA, CDR2 FQGNSA. In DNA form, the CDR3 reads TGTGCCAGCAGCTTAGAGCCAGCAGGGGCCAAAAACATTCAGTACTTC. Amino acid sequence: CASSLEPAGAKNIQYF.

In its sample, this clonotype was seen many times. V gene TRBV12-3 or TRBV12-4 combines with J gene TRBJ1-6, with 7 nucleotides matching TRBD1. Germline trimming cut 6 bases from V and 9 bases from J; bases unmatched to any gene: 8. This CDR3 is built from 14 residues. CDR3: CASRAGTVGSPLHF. CDR3 sequence (DNA): TGTGCCAGCAGGGCCGGGACAGTAGGTTCACCCCTCCACTTT.

CDR3 protein: CASSSPGISYEQYF. CDR3 nucleotides: TGTGCCAGCAGCTCCCCGGGCATCTCCTACGAGCAGTACTTC. V is TRBV7-9 and J is TRBJ2-7, with unresolved D. The CDR3 loop spans 14 amino acids. CDR1 and CDR2 from the germline V gene are SEHNR and FQNEAQ (reference sequence). Trimming left V 4 bases short and J 0 bases short, with 10 bases between.

This chain joins TRBV4-3 and TRBJ2-1; D tentatively reads TRBD1 or TRBD2 (5 bases each). The ends were cut back, 0 bases at V and 12 bases at J, with 24 bases in the middle. This CDR3 comprises 17 residues. Germline-derived CDR1 and CDR2 are LGHNA and YSLEER. CDR3 nucleotide sequence: TGCGCCAGCAGCCAAGAATTTGGGGCTAGCTCGGGGAGTAGGCAGTTCTTC. Amino acid sequence: CASSQEFGASSGSRQFF.

The chain has TRBV7-2 and TRBJ2-7; the match to TRBD2 covers 8 bases. The length of the CDR3 is 17 residues. The V segment lost 1 base and the J segment 2 bases; nucleotides outside the gene matches: 10. CDR1 is SGHTA, CDR2 FQGNSA, per germline. CDR3 protein: CASSLVSGGGTPYEQYF. CDR3 in DNA: TGTGCCAGCAGCTTAGTGAGTGGCGGGGGGACCCCCTACGAGCAGTACTTC.

This rearrangement joins TRBV5-1 to TRBJ2-6, with TRBD2 matching 8 bases. This CDR3 has 15 amino acids. V shed 4 bases and J 2 bases; nucleotides not matched to a gene: 2. CDR1 and CDR2 from the germline V gene are SGHRS and YFSETQ. The CDR3 DNA reads TGCGCCAGCAGCGCCGGGGGGGCTGGGGCCAACGTCCTGACTTTC. The encoded protein is CASSAGGAGANVLTF.

This clonotype was recorded a few times. The chain has TRBV20-1 and TRBJ1-4; 9 bases line up with TRBD1. CDR3 length equals 15 residues. Looked up from germline, CDR1 is DFQATT and CDR2 is SNEGSKA (reference sequence). The V and J ends lost 2 bases and 7 bases, in that order; junction bases with no gene match: 8. CDR3 residues: CSARRGGTGTEKLFF. Here the CDR3 DNA reads TGCAGTGCTAGACGGGGGGGGACAGGGACTGAAAAACTGTTTTTT.

The chain joins TRBV6-1 to TRBJ2-3, with D possibly TRBD2 on 6 matching bases. Trimming stripped 1 base from V and 5 bases from J, with 13 bases between. The germline V gene has CDR1 MNHNS and CDR2 SASEGT. The CDR3 totals 15 residues. The DNA for the CDR3 is TGTGCCAGCAGTGAAGAGGAGGGTTGGCAAGATACGCAGTATTTT. Protein sequence: CASSEEEGWQDTQYF.

In its sample, this clonotype was seen once. This chain connects TRBV20-1 to TRBJ1-2; D might be TRBD1 (5 bases). The ends were cut back, 5 bases at V and 3 bases at J, with 10 bases in the middle. The CDR3 is 12 amino acids. Looked up from germline, CDR1 is DFQATT and CDR2 is SNEGSKA (reference sequence). CDR3 region: CSAFGQDYGYTF. CDR3 DNA: TGCAGTGCTTTCGGACAAGACTATGGCTACACCTTC.

The CDR3 region has the DNA TGCGCCAGCAGCCCCGATTTCCGACTCACTAATGAAAAACTGTTTTTT. Translating gives CASSPDFRLTNEKLFF. The chain recombines TRBV4-3 with TRBJ1-4; the D is unclear. Germline V gene data show CDR1 as LGHNA and CDR2 as YSLEER. Trimming stripped 4 bases from V and 2 bases from J, with 14 bases between. CDR3 size: 16 residues.

V is TRBV7-2 and J is TRBJ1-1; 8 nucleotides align to TRBD1. The CDR3 is 15 residues long. Germline-derived CDR1 and CDR2 are SGHTA and FQGNSA. With 5 bases clipped from V and 5 bases from J, the junction kept 10 bases outside the gene matches. The CDR3 DNA reads as TGTGCCAGCAGCCCCCAACAGGGGGGTTCGACTGAAGCTTTCTTT. It encodes CASSPQQGGSTEAFF.

This chain uses TRBV12-3 or TRBV12-4 with TRBJ2-5, with unresolved D. The CDR3 has 15 amino acids. V shed 2 bases and J shed 1 base, with 11 bases lying between them. CDR3 sequence: CASSLSENSQETQYF. The CDR3 nucleotides read TGTGCCAGCAGTTTATCAGAAAATAGCCAAGAGACCCAGTACTTC.

This clonotype was observed a few times. The chain links TRBV20-1 to TRBJ2-1; TRBD2 matches at 12 bases. Germline loops: CDR1 DFQATT, CDR2 SNEGSKA (reference sequence). The V and J ends lost 2 bases and 5 bases, in that order; junction bases with no gene match: 13. The CDR3 is 18 amino acids. CDR3 DNA sequence: TGCAGTGCTAGATCTCTAGCGGGAGGGATGAGAAAAAACAATGAGCAGTTCTTC. This codes for CSARSLAGGMRKNNEQFF.

This clonotype was detected a few times. V usage is TRBV9 and J usage is TRBJ2-5; no clear D. The CDR3 has 12 amino acids. Trimming shortened V by 3 bases and J by 0 bases, and 3 bases separated the two germline ends. Germline V CDR1 and CDR2: SGDLS, YYNGEE. CDR3 residues: CASSAYQETQYF. The CDR3 bases are TGTGCCAGCAGCGCCTACCAAGAGACCCAGTACTTC.

The gene calls are TRBV5-6 and TRBJ2-3; D unclear. V lost 2 bases, J lost 7 bases, and 17 bases lay in between. This CDR3 has 15 amino acids. Germline lookup yields CDR1 SGHDT and CDR2 YYEEEE. Here the CDR3 DNA reads TGTGCCAGCAGCTTTCCCCGACTCCAGGCATATACGCAGTATTTT. Translation: CASSFPRLQAYTQYF.

Only a few counts were recorded for this clonotype. This rearrangement joins TRBV3-1 to TRBJ2-1, with D uncertain. This CDR3 spans 13 amino acids. Germline CDR1 and CDR2: LGHDT and YNNKEL (reference sequence). Trimming left V 4 bases short and J 8 bases short, with 12 bases between. DNA for the CDR3: TGTGCCAGCAGCCGAAATCTAGGCTATGAGCAGTTCTTC. It yields the protein CASSRNLGYEQFF.

The chain is built from TRBV20-1 and TRBJ1-6, with 9 bases fitting TRBD1. This CDR3 comprises 14 residues. J lost 9 bases, V lost 5 bases, and 8 bases had no gene match. CDR1 DFQATT and CDR2 SNEGSKA come from the germline V gene (reference sequence). CDR3 loop: CSASRTGEASPLHF. The DNA of the CDR3 is TGCAGTGCTTCTCGGACAGGGGAAGCTTCACCCCTCCACTTT.

In its sample, this clonotype was seen a few times. The rearrangement uses TRBV27 and TRBJ1-1, with TRBD1 matching 7 bases. Trimming removed 5 bases from V and 0 bases from J; junction bases left unmatched: 9. Germline assignment: CDR1 MNHEY and CDR2 SMNVEV (reference sequence). This CDR3 has 16 amino acids. The DNA for the CDR3 is TGTGCCAGCAGTCCCCTGACAGGGACCATGAACACTGAAGCTTTCTTT. This translates into CASSPLTGTMNTEAFF.

In this sample, this clonotype turned up many times. The chain couples TRBV12-3 or TRBV12-4 to TRBJ1-1, with 7 bases aligning to TRBD1. The CDR3 totals 17 residues. Unmatched junction bases numbered 8, after V lost 1 base and J lost 0 bases. CDR3 sequence: CASSLEAGTAMNTEAFF. CDR3 nucleotides: TGTGCCAGCAGTTTAGAAGCAGGGACAGCCATGAACACTGAAGCTTTCTTT.